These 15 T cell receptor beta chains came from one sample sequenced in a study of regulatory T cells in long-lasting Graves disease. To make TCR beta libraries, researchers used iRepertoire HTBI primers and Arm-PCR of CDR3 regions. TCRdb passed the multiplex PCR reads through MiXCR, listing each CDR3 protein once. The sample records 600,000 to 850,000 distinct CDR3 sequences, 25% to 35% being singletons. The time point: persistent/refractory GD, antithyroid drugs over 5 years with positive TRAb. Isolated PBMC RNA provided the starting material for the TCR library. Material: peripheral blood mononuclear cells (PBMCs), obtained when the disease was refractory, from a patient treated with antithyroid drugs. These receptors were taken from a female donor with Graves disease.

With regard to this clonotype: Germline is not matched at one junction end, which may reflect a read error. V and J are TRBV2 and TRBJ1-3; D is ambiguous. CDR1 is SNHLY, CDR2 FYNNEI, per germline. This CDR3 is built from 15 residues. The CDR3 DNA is TGTGCCAGCGGTGAAATGAGGGTTTCTGGAAACACCATATATTTT. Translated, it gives CASGEMRVSGNTIYF.

The CDR3 DNA is TGCGCCAGCAGCTCACATATTGGAAGGGACAGTTATGGCTACACCTTC. It translates to CASSSHIGRDSYGYTF. The rearrangement uses TRBV5-1 and TRBJ1-2, with 7 bases identical to TRBD1. CDR3 length: 16 residues. V shed 3 bases, J shed 5 bases, and the junction held 13 bases outside the gene matches. The V gene's germline CDR1 is SGHRS and CDR2 YFSETQ.

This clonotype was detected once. As DNA, the CDR3 is TGTGCCAGCAGCGTAGACGGTGAGGGGGCTAGCACTGAAGCTTTCTTT. Translated, it gives CASSVDGEGASTEAFF. The rearrangement uses TRBV9 and TRBJ1-1; 7 bases fit TRBD1. The CDR3 consists of 16 residues. Germline assignment: CDR1 SGDLS and CDR2 YYNGEE. The J segment lost 4 bases and the V segment lost 0 bases, leaving 9 bases of the junction unmatched.

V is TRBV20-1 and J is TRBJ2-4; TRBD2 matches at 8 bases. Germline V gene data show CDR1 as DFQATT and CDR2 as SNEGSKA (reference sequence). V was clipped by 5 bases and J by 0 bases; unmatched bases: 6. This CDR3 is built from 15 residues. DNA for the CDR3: TGCAGTGCTGTCAGCGGGAGTTCAGCCAAAAACATTCAGTACTTC. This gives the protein CSAVSGSSAKNIQYF.

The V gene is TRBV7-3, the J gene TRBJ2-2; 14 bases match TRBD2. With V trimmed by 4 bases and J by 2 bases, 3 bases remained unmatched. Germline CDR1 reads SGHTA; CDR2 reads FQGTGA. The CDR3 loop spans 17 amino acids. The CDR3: CASSSGLAGANTGELFF. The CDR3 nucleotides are TGTGCCAGCAGCTCGGGACTAGCGGGAGCCAACACCGGGGAGCTGTTTTTT.

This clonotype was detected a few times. CDR3 protein: CASSEATGSKAGELFF. The CDR3 region has the DNA TGTGCCAGCAGTGAAGCGACAGGGAGTAAAGCCGGGGAGCTGTTTTTT. V gene TRBV6-2 or TRBV6-3 combines with J gene TRBJ2-2, with 7 bases fitting TRBD1. The CDR3 length is 16 residues. Per the germline V gene, CDR1 is MNHEY and CDR2 is SVGEGT. The trim removed 5 bases at V and 6 bases at J, leaving 12 bases unmatched.

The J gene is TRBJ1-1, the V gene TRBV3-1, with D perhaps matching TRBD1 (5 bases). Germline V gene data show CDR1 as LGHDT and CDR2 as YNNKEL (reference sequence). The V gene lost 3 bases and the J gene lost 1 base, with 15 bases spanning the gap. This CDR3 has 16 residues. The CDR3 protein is CASSHKEGRGNTEAFF. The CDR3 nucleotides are TGTGCCAGCAGCCATAAGGAGGGGCGCGGGAACACTGAAGCTTTCTTT.

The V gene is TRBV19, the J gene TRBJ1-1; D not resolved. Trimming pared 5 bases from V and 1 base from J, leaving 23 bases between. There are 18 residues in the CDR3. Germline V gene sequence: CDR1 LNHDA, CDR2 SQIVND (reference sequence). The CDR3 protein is CASSPSLGVPTPNTEAFF. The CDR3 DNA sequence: TGTGCCAGTAGTCCGTCCCTCGGGGTCCCCACCCCGAACACTGAAGCTTTCTTT.

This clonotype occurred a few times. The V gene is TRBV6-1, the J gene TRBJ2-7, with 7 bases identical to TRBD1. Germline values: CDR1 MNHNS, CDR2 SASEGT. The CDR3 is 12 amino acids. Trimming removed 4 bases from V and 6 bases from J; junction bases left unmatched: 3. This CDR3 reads CASSVQGSEQYF. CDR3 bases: TGTGCCAGCAGTGTACAGGGGTCCGAGCAGTACTTC.

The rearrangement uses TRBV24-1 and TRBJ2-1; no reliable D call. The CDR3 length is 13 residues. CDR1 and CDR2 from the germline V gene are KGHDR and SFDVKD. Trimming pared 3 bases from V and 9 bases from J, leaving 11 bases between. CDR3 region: CATSDPAKGEQFF. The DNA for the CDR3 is TGTGCCACCAGTGATCCCGCCAAGGGTGAGCAGTTCTTC.

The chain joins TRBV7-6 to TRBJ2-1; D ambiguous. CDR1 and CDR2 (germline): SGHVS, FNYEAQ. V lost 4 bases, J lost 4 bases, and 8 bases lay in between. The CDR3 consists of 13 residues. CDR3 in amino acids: CASSSTYYNEQFF. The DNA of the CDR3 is TGTGCCAGCAGCTCGACTTATTACAATGAGCAGTTCTTC.

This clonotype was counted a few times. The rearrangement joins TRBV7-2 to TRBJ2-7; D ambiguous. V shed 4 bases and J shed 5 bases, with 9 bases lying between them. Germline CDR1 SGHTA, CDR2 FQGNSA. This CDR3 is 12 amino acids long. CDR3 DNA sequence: TGTGCCAGCAGCTCCTTTGGGGACGAGCAGTACTTC. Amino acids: CASSSFGDEQYF.

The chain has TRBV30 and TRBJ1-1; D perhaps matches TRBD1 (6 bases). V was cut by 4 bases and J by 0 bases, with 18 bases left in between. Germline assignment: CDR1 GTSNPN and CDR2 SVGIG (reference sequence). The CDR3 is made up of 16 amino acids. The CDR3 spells CAWIRRGESVNTEAFF. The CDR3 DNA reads TGTGCCTGGATTCGCAGGGGCGAGTCGGTGAACACTGAAGCTTTCTTT.

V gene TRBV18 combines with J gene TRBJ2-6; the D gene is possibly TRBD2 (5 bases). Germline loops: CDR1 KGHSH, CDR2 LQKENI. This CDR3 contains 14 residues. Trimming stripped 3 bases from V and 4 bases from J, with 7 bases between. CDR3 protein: CASSPGVGANVLTF. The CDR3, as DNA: TGTGCCAGCTCACCCGGGGTCGGGGCCAACGTCCTGACTTTC.

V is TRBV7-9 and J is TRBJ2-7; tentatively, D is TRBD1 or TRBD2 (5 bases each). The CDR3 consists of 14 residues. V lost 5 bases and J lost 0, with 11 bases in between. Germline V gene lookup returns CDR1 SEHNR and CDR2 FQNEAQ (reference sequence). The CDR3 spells CASSQRDVSYEQYF. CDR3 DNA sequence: TGTGCCAGCAGCCAACGGGACGTCTCCTACGAGCAGTACTTC.